The 10 T cell receptor beta chains below come from one sample, sequenced in a study of T-cell reconstitution after alpha-beta-depleted transplantation in children. Unique molecular identifiers were incorporated into the prepared TCRbeta library. TCRdb re-called the PCR reads through MiXCR, storing one row per CDR3 protein. Of hundreds of thousands of distinct CDR3 sequences listed, over 10% are singletons. The source was PBMCs, collected before TCRalphabeta/CD19-depleted stem cell transplant. The receptors were sampled from a girl aged 2 to 10 with congenital amegakaryocytic thrombocytopenia, due to receive a stem cell transplant.

This clonotype was observed at least ten times. This chain connects TRBV28 to TRBJ1-4; possibly TRBD1 for D (5 bases). The CDR3 has 17 residues. V shed 3 bases and J shed 0 bases, with 14 bases lying between them. Germline CDR1 reads MDHEN; CDR2 reads SYDVKM. Here the CDR3 reads CASSFKLWGTTNEKLFF. CDR3 coding DNA: TGTGCCAGCAGTTTTAAACTTTGGGGGACAACTAATGAAAAACTGTTTTTT.

This clonotype showed up just a few times. The V and J genes are TRBV20-1 and TRBJ2-7; 8 nucleotides line up with TRBD2. In germline, CDR1 is DFQATT, CDR2 SNEGSKA (reference sequence). The V gene end was trimmed by 4 bases and the J gene end by 1 base; junction bases not matched to a gene: 9. CDR3 length: 15 amino acids. The CDR3 spells CSAISAGGLSYEQYF. The CDR3 nucleotides read TGCAGTGCTATCTCCGCGGGAGGACTGTCCTACGAGCAGTACTTC.

This clonotype was seen repeatedly, ten times or more. The chain employs TRBV5-1 and TRBJ2-1; 8 bases map to TRBD1. The CDR3 consists of 15 residues. V trimming: 2 bases; J trimming: 6 bases; junction bases outside the gene matches: 7. In germline, CDR1 is SGHRS, CDR2 YFSETQ. CDR3: CASSLTDRAFNEQFF. CDR3 DNA: TGCGCCAGCAGCTTAACGGACAGGGCTTTCAATGAGCAGTTCTTC.

V usage is TRBV2 and J usage is TRBJ2-7; D ambiguous. CDR3 size: 15 residues. Trimming left V 2 bases short and J 3 bases short, with 14 bases between. CDR1 SNHLY and CDR2 FYNNEI come from the germline V gene. In DNA form, the CDR3 reads TGTGCCAGCAGTGAACGGGTGATTACGCTCTACGAGCAGTACTTC. It is translated as CASSERVITLYEQYF.

The chain joins TRBV6-1 to TRBJ2-5; D unresolved. Trimming stripped 5 bases from V and 2 bases from J, with 24 bases between. This CDR3 is 18 amino acids long. CDR1 is MNHNS and CDR2 is SASEGT in the germline V gene. CDR3: CASSSDPYRLPKQETQYF. DNA of the CDR3: TGTGCCAGCAGTAGCGACCCATACCGCCTACCGAAACAAGAGACCCAGTACTTC.

This clonotype was detected only a few times. The rearrangement joins TRBV5-1 to TRBJ2-5, with 7 bases that match TRBD1. Germline CDR1 is SGHRS and CDR2 is YFSETQ. The length of the CDR3 is 15 residues. V lost 3 bases and J lost 3; bases outside the gene matches: 8. This CDR3 reads CASSSPSGTEETQYF. DNA of the CDR3: TGCGCCAGCAGCTCCCCTTCCGGGACAGAAGAGACCCAGTACTTC.

This clonotype was seen a few times. The chain uses TRBV10-3 and TRBJ1-1, with TRBD1 as a possible D gene (6 bases). V lost 6 bases and J 1 base, leaving 12 bases between the germline ends. The CDR3 totals 14 residues. CDR1 is ENHRY, CDR2 SYGVKD, per germline. CDR3 amino acids: CAIRWDTSNTEAFF. CDR3 nucleotide sequence: TGTGCCATCAGGTGGGACACCTCGAACACTGAAGCTTTCTTT.

This clonotype showed up just a few times. The chain links TRBV9 to TRBJ2-1; D could derive from TRBD1 or TRBD2 (6 bases each). Germline CDR1 is SGDLS and CDR2 is YYNGEE. The CDR3 spans 15 residues. The V end was cut by 4 bases, the J end by 6 bases, with 17 bases between. CDR3 protein: CASSPRGVGGNEQFF. DNA for the CDR3: TGTGCCAGCAGCCCGAGGGGGGTCGGAGGCAATGAGCAGTTCTTC.

This clonotype was seen at least ten times. CDR3 sequence: CASSLDAGSQPQHF. CDR3 in DNA: TGTGCCAGCAGCTTAGATGCCGGGTCTCAGCCCCAGCATTTT. The rearrangement links TRBV11-2 to TRBJ1-5; D uncertain. Trimming removed 0 bases at V and 6 bases at J, with 9 bases between. The CDR3 spans 14 residues. Germline V gives CDR1 SGHAT, CDR2 FQNNGV.

In this sample, this clonotype turned up many times. This chain joins TRBV20-1 and TRBJ2-7; D is unresolved. Germline CDR1 is DFQATT and CDR2 is SNEGSKA (reference sequence). This CDR3 has 13 amino acids. V was clipped by 6 bases and J by 5 bases, with 17 bases between them. In nucleotides, the CDR3 is TGCAGTGCAACCGACACTTCTCCCCACGAGCAGTACTTC. It is translated as CSATDTSPHEQYF.